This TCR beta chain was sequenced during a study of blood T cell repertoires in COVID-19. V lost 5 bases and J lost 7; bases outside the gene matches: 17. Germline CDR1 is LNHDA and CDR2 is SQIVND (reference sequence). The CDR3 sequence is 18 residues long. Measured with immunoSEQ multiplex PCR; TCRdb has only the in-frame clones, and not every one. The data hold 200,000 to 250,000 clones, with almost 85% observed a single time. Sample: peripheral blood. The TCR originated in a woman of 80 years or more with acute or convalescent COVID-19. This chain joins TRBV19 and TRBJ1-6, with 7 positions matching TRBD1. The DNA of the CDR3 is TGTGCCAGTAGTGCCCGACAGGGAGTAAGGAATAAAAATTCACCCCTCCACTTT. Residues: CASSARQGVRNKNSPLHF.